These 2 T cell receptor beta chains came from one sample sequenced in a study of blood T cell repertoires in COVID-19. Clones were read by immunoSEQ multiplex PCR, and TCRdb kept only the in-frame ones, dropping some. The table includes around 140,000 clones, more than 75% detected once. The sample comprised peripheral blood. These receptors all come from a man aged 65-85 years with active COVID-19.

The chain recombines TRBV5-5 with TRBJ1-1; D remains ambiguous. The CDR3 runs 13 residues. Trimming took off 4 bases at V and 7 bases at J, with 14 bases between the two ends. Germline V gene data show CDR1 as SGHKS and CDR2 as YYEKEE (reference sequence). The CDR3 spells CASSPLGRFEAFF. For the CDR3, the DNA is TGTGCCAGCAGCCCACTGGGCAGGTTTGAAGCTTTCTTT.

The chain combines TRBV6-6 with TRBJ1-6; 8 positions agree with TRBD1. V lost 4 bases and J lost 7; bases outside the gene matches: 9. This CDR3 is built from 16 residues. Germline CDR1 is MNHNY and CDR2 is SVGAGI (reference sequence). CDR3 region: CASSSGDRSPNSPLHF. The CDR3 nucleotides read TGTGCCAGCAGTTCCGGGGACAGGTCTCCGAATTCACCCCTCCACTTT.